Each of the 20 T cell receptor beta chains below was sequenced from the same sample in a study of Ad26.COV2.S vaccination and SARS-CoV-2 variants. Clones were sequenced by immunoSEQ multiplex PCR, and TCRdb holds only the in-frame ones, with some missing. The data contain a few hundred thousand clones, over 75% of them singletons. The sample's treatment: roughly 19 received Ad26.COV2.S at low or high dose, single or two shots; a few received placebo; per-sample allocation not given. Sampling occurred on day 63 after the first vaccine or placebo injection. Specimen: peripheral blood, collected in a trial of Ad26.COV2.S vaccine versus placebo. All receptors come from a person aged 18-60 years who received the Ad26.COV2.S COVID-19 vaccine or a placebo.

This clone has only one observation. This rearrangement joins TRBV7-3 to TRBJ2-1, with no clear D. The CDR3 length is 14 residues. Trimming cost V 5 bases and J 6 bases, with 14 bases left between them. Germline V gives CDR1 SGHTA, CDR2 FQGTGA. The CDR3, as DNA: TGTGCCAGCAGCCCGTTTGAAGGGATCAATGAGCAGTTCTTC. Translation: CASSPFEGINEQFF.

The V gene is TRBV3-1 (or the pseudogene TRBV3-2), the J gene TRBJ2-1; 9 bases are a match to TRBD2. This CDR3 has 15 residues. Germline CDR1 LGHDT, CDR2 YNNKEL (reference sequence). V dropped 7 bases and J dropped 7; count of bases not matched to a gene: 11. The chain's CDR3 is CASTPASGMGNEQFF. In DNA form, the CDR3 reads TGTGCCAGCACCCCAGCTAGCGGGATGGGGAATGAGCAGTTCTTC.

CDR3 protein: CASSRRGEQYF. CDR3 DNA sequence: TGTGCCAGCAGCCGTCGGGGGGAGCAGTACTTC. The rearrangement links TRBV28 to TRBJ2-7; D is possibly TRBD2 (6 bases). Germline loops: CDR1 MDHEN, CDR2 SYDVKM. This CDR3 has 11 residues. Trimming shortened V by 6 bases and J by 7 bases, and 10 bases separated the two germline ends.

V and J are TRBV6-5 and TRBJ1-2; D possibly corresponds to TRBD1 (6 bases). Germline V gene data show CDR1 as MNHEY and CDR2 as SVGAGI. V was pared by 5 bases and J by 4 bases, with 14 bases between. The length of the CDR3 is 14 residues. The DNA of the CDR3 is TGTGCCAGCAGTCGGGGGGGGCAAATCTATGGCTACACCTTC. Translated: CASSRGGQIYGYTF.

The chain is built from TRBV28 and TRBJ1-5; TRBD1 aligns across 8 bases. The ends lost 7 bases at V and 2 bases at J; junction bases unmatched: 10. Germline CDR1 MDHEN, CDR2 SYDVKM. This CDR3 is 16 amino acids long. In nucleotides, the CDR3 is TGTGCCAGCACCCAGGATGGACAGGGTCGCAATCAGCCCCAGCATTTT. Translation gives CASTQDGQGRNQPQHF.

The chain recombines TRBV6-1 with TRBJ2-1; D gene ambiguous. Between the trimmed V and J ends, which lost 1 base and 0 bases, there was a span of 7 bases. CDR1 and CDR2 (germline): MNHNS, SASEGT. CDR3 length equals 15 residues. CDR3 nucleotide sequence: TGTGCCAGCAGTGAAGGGCCGAGCTCCTACAATGAGCAGTTCTTC. Translating it yields CASSEGPSSYNEQFF.

The V call is TRBV6-5, the J call TRBJ2-5; D uncertain. Trimming took off 7 bases at V and 0 bases at J, with 6 bases between the two ends. This CDR3 region has 12 residues. Germline assignment: CDR1 MNHEY and CDR2 SVGAGI. The CDR3 sequence: CASMADQETQYF. CDR3 bases: TGTGCCAGCATGGCCGACCAAGAGACCCAGTACTTC.

The chain recombines TRBV3-1 (or the pseudogene TRBV3-2) with TRBJ2-2; 9 bases agree with TRBD1. The CDR3 loop spans 16 amino acids. CDR1 and CDR2 (germline): LGHDT, YNNKEL (reference sequence). V was pared by 4 bases and J by 6 bases, with 9 bases of the junction left unmatched. The CDR3 is CASSPRQGERAGELFF. The CDR3 DNA follows: TGTGCCAGCAGCCCTCGACAGGGGGAGCGGGCCGGGGAGCTGTTTTTT.

The chain joins TRBV12-3 or TRBV12-4 to TRBJ2-2; D perhaps matches TRBD1 (5 bases). V was clipped by 10 bases and J by 7 bases, with 16 bases between them. The CDR3 is made up of 13 amino acids. CDR3 region: CAIRALIGGELFF. CDR3 in DNA: TGTGCCATCAGGGCCCTGATTGGCGGGGAGCTGTTTTTT.

This rearrangement joins TRBV6-6 to TRBJ1-2; D is undetermined. The CDR3 has 14 amino acids. Germline-derived CDR1 and CDR2 are MNHNY and SVGAGI (reference sequence). Between the trimmed V and J ends, which lost 8 bases and 1 base, there was a span of 14 bases. DNA for the CDR3: TGTGCCAGCTCTTTATCTTTTAGTAACTATGGCTACACCTTC. Translating gives CASSLSFSNYGYTF.

The CDR3 protein is CSAIYGGKLFF. In DNA, the CDR3 is TGCAGTGCTATATATGGAGGGAAACTGTTTTTT. J is TRBJ1-4 and V is TRBV20-1; D gene ambiguous. Trimming shortened V by 4 bases and J by 11 bases, and 11 bases separated the two germline ends. The CDR3 is 11 residues long. Looked up from germline, CDR1 is DFQATT and CDR2 is SNEGSKA (reference sequence).

The chain joins TRBV5-4 to TRBJ2-2; D may match TRBD1 or TRBD2 (5 bases each). The CDR3 sequence is 13 residues long. CDR1 and CDR2 from the germline V gene are SGHNT and YYREEE (reference sequence). Trimming pared 5 bases from V and 4 bases from J, leaving 9 bases between. CDR3 sequence: CASRGAGTGELFF. The DNA of the CDR3 is TGTGCCAGCAGAGGGGCGGGCACCGGGGAGCTGTTTTTT.

The chain has TRBV7-9 and TRBJ2-6; 8 bases are shared with TRBD1. This CDR3 comprises 16 residues. CDR1 SEHNR and CDR2 FQNEAQ come from the germline V gene (reference sequence). J gave up 2 bases and V 4 bases, and 4 bases lay outside the gene matches. The CDR3 nucleotides are TGTGCCAGCAGCTCGGGACAGGCTACTGGGGCCAACGTCCTGACTTTC. Protein: CASSSGQATGANVLTF.

This rearrangement joins TRBV7-9 to TRBJ2-1, with 9 bases identical to TRBD2. The CDR3 spans 16 residues. Trimming took 5 bases from V and 6 from J; bases not matched to a gene: 11. Per germline, CDR1 SEHNR and CDR2 FQNEAQ (reference sequence). DNA of the CDR3: TGTGCCAGCAGCCCGAGGGGCGGGAGGGCCATCAATGAGCAGTTCTTC. Its protein is CASSPRGGRAINEQFF.

The genes are TRBV30 and TRBJ2-7; D tentatively reads TRBD1 or TRBD2 (5 bases each). The CDR3 runs to 13 residues. The germline gives CDR1 GTSNPN, CDR2 SVGIG (reference sequence). The germline V and J ends were trimmed by 7 bases and 4 bases, with 17 bases remaining between them. CDR3 coding DNA: TGTGCCTCTCCGGGACCCACTGTTTACGAGCAGTACTTC. Amino acid sequence: CASPGPTVYEQYF.

The chain links TRBV9 to TRBJ1-6; a possible D gene is TRBD1 (5 bases). There are 16 residues in the CDR3. V was cut by 4 bases and J by 4 bases, with 15 bases left in between. Germline V gene sequence: CDR1 SGDLS, CDR2 YYNGEE. CDR3 sequence reads: CASSLGVGGYNSPLHF. Here the CDR3 DNA reads TGTGCCAGCAGCTTAGGGGTTGGGGGATATAATTCACCCCTCCACTTT.

The V and J genes are TRBV4-3 and TRBJ2-2; 10 positions agree with TRBD2. V shed 5 bases, J shed 5 bases, and the junction held 14 bases outside the gene matches. This CDR3 has 18 amino acids. Germline CDR1 is LGHNA and CDR2 is YSLEER. This CDR3 is CASSYNRPSGSLTGELFF. CDR3 coding DNA: TGCGCCAGCAGCTACAACCGGCCTAGCGGGAGCCTAACCGGGGAGCTGTTTTTT.

V is TRBV28 and J is TRBJ2-1, with a possible D match to TRBD2 (7 bases). Trimming stripped 11 bases from V and 8 bases from J, with 25 bases between. Germline CDR1 reads MDHEN; CDR2 reads SYDVKM. The length of the CDR3 is 15 residues. Here the CDR3 reads CASTTLRGGLHEQFF. The CDR3 DNA reads as TGTGCCTCTACGACGCTAAGGGGGGGACTGCATGAGCAGTTCTTC. Filled out from reference TRBV28 and TRBJ2-1, the complete variable domain reads DVKVTQSSRYLVKRTGEKVFLECVQDMDHENMFWYRQDPGLGLRLIYFSYDVKMKEKGDIPEGYSVSREKKERFSLILESASTNQTSMYLCASTTLRGGLHEQFFGPGTRLTVL.

This clone was seen a single time. The J gene is TRBJ1-3, the V gene TRBV7-2; D is ambiguous. The length of the CDR3 is 16 residues. Trimming removed 1 base at V and 0 bases at J, with 10 bases between. From germline, CDR1 is SGHTA and CDR2 FQGNSA. CDR3 DNA: TGTGCCAGCAGCTTAGGGGGAGGGAGCTCTGGAAACACCATATATTTT. Protein product: CASSLGGGSSGNTIYF.

The rearrangement links TRBV6-5 to TRBJ1-4; no definite D call. V was pared by 0 bases and J by 5 bases, with 7 bases between. The CDR3 has 14 residues. Germline V CDR1 and CDR2: MNHEY, SVGAGI. CDR3 coding DNA: TGTGCCAGCAGTTACTCGTTGGGGAATGAAAAACTGTTTTTT. This translates into CASSYSLGNEKLFF.